One and the same sample provided the 8 T cell receptor beta chains below, sequenced in a study of regulatory T cells in long-lasting Graves disease. Time point denoted: newly diagnosed GD, antithyroid drugs for less than 3 months. There was RNA extracted from PBMCs, and the TCR library was made from it. Combining iRepertoire HTBI primers with Arm-PCR of CDR3 regions, the authors built TCR beta libraries. TCRdb re-analysed the multiplex PCR reads in MiXCR, keeping a single row per CDR3 protein. Of about 470,000 distinct CDR3 sequences in the sample, about 15% were seen once. This sample was shared with a second study, whose subject was T cells in Graves' hyperthyroidism and ophthalmopathy.

Sequencing used peripheral blood mononuclear cells (PBMCs), obtained at new diagnosis, from a patient treated with antithyroid drugs. The receptors were sampled from a woman aged 25 to 39 with Graves disease.

This clonotype was seen only a few times. The chain employs TRBV11-3 and TRBJ1-3; D remains unclear. There are 13 residues in the CDR3. Trimming took 6 bases from V and 1 from J, leaving 7 bases between them. Germline CDR1 SGHNT, CDR2 YENEEA. The CDR3 DNA reads TGTGCCAGCAGATCGGGGTCTGGAAACACCATATATTTT. Encoded protein: CASRSGSGNTIYF.

This clonotype turned up a few times. The genes are TRBV11-3 and TRBJ2-3; 12 bases fit TRBD2. Germline lookup yields CDR1 SGHNT and CDR2 YENEEA. The V and J ends lost 4 bases and 4 bases, in that order; junction bases with no gene match: 0. The CDR3 length is 14 residues. CDR3 bases: TGTGCCAGCAGCTGGACTAGCGGGGCAGATACGCAGTATTTT. Amino acids: CASSWTSGADTQYF.

Many counts were recorded for this clonotype. This chain uses TRBV12-3 or TRBV12-4 with TRBJ2-7; 10 bases fit TRBD1. The CDR3 loop spans 15 amino acids. The trim removed 5 bases at V and 6 bases at J, leaving 10 bases unmatched. CDR3 DNA sequence: TGTGCCAGCAGTCTTATGGGGACAGGGGCTAGCGAGCAGTACTTC. It yields the protein CASSLMGTGASEQYF.

This clonotype showed up many times. The J gene is TRBJ1-1, the V gene TRBV5-1; the D gene is possibly TRBD1 (5 bases). This CDR3 has 16 residues. Looked up from germline, CDR1 is SGHRS and CDR2 is YFSETQ. Trimming removed 4 bases from V and 1 base from J, with 17 bases in between. The CDR3 loop is CASSPEGRGRNTEAFF. The CDR3 coding sequence is TGCGCCAGCAGCCCGGAGGGTCGGGGGAGGAACACTGAAGCTTTCTTT. The full variable domain, rest sourced from reference TRBV5-1 and TRBJ1-1, is KAGVTQTPRYLIKTRGQQVTLSCSPISGHRSVSWYQQTPGQGLQFLFEYFSETQRNKGNFPGRFSGRQFSNSRSEMNVSTLELGDSALYLCASSPEGRGRNTEAFFGQGTRLTVV.

This clonotype was detected many times. The gene calls are TRBV6-2 or TRBV6-3 and TRBJ1-2, with a possible D match to TRBD1 (5 bases). V lost 5 bases, J lost 4 bases, and 14 bases lay in between. The V gene's germline CDR1 is MNHEY and CDR2 SVGEGT. CDR3 length: 14 amino acids. CDR3 nucleotides: TGTGCCAGCAGTGAAGGGACCGGGGTCTATGGCTACACCTTC. This translates into CASSEGTGVYGYTF.

This clonotype was detected many times. The chain uses TRBV28 and TRBJ2-7; 7 nucleotides match TRBD2. The CDR3 sequence is 12 residues long. Germline V lookup: CDR1 MDHEN, CDR2 SYDVKM. V was clipped by 8 bases and J by 1 base; unmatched bases: 2. The chain's CDR3 is CASWGGSYEQYF. The CDR3, as DNA: TGTGCCAGCTGGGGAGGGTCCTACGAGCAGTACTTC.

This clonotype was picked up many times. V usage is TRBV11-2 and J usage is TRBJ2-2; unclear D gene. This CDR3 region has 13 residues. The germline gives CDR1 SGHAT, CDR2 FQNNGV. Trimming shortened V by 5 bases and J by 0 bases, and 4 bases separated the two germline ends. Here the CDR3 DNA reads TGTGCCAGCAGCAGGTCGAACACCGGGGAGCTGTTTTTT. Encoded protein: CASSRSNTGELFF.

This clonotype was detected many times. The chain carries TRBV28 and TRBJ2-4; D perhaps matches TRBD2 (6 bases). CDR1 and CDR2 (germline): MDHEN, SYDVKM. The CDR3 loop spans 13 amino acids. The ends were cut back, 2 bases at V and 9 bases at J, with 11 bases in the middle. The CDR3 sequence: CASSLGGLGIQYF. The CDR3 DNA follows: TGTGCCAGCAGTTTAGGGGGGTTGGGCATTCAGTACTTC.